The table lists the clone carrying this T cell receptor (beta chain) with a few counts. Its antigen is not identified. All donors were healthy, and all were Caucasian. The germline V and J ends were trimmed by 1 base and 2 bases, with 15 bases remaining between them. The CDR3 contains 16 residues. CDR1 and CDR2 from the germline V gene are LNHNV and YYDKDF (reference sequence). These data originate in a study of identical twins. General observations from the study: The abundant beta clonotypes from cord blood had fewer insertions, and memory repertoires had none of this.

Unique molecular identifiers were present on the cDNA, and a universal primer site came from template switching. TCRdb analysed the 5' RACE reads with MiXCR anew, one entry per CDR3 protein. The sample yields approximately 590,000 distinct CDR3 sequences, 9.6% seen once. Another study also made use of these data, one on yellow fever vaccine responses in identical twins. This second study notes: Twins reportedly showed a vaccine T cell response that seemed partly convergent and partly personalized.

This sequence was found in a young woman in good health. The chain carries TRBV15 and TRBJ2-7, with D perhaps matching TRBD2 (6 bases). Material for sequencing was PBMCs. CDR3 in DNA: TGTGCCACCAGCAGAGGTGCTCCGGGGGAAGCCTACGAGCAGTACTTC. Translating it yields CATSRGAPGEAYEQYF.